These 27 T cell receptor beta chains originate from one sample sequenced in a study of blood T cells in healthy people across ages. Primed by a sample-barcoded 5' primer and a J-beta primer mix, a second PCR proceeded for roughly 7 to 12 cycles. One entry per CDR3 protein results from TCRdb running MiXCR on the 5' RACE reads. The sample carries 1,300,000 or so distinct CDR3 sequences, approximately 63% recorded once. The sequenced sample consisted of blood. The source is a man younger than 35 in good health.

The rearrangement uses TRBV6-1 and TRBJ2-7, with D hard to call. Germline CDR1 reads MNHNS; CDR2 reads SASEGT. The CDR3 extends over 11 amino acids. The germline V and J ends were trimmed by 7 bases and 7 bases, with 11 bases remaining between them. Here the CDR3 DNA reads TGTGCCAGCACGCCAGGACCGGAGCAGTACTTC. This gives the protein CASTPGPEQYF.

This clonotype was counted between two and nine times. The chain employs TRBV20-1 and TRBJ2-7; D assignment may be TRBD1 or TRBD2 (5 bases each). Germline loops: CDR1 DFQATT, CDR2 SNEGSKA (reference sequence). Between the trimmed V and J ends, which lost 6 bases and 2 bases, there was a span of 14 bases. The CDR3 loop spans 13 amino acids. The CDR3: CSASGGPPYEQYF. The CDR3 DNA reads as TGCAGTGCCAGTGGGGGACCGCCCTACGAGCAGTACTTC.

There are a few counts of this clonotype. The chain couples TRBV4-3 to TRBJ2-7, with D tentatively TRBD2 (5 bases). Trimming pared 1 base from V and 6 bases from J, leaving 10 bases between. The CDR3 length is 13 residues. CDR1 and CDR2 (germline): LGHNA, YSLEER. CDR3 sequence: CASSQARRGEQYF. The CDR3 DNA is TGCGCCAGCAGCCAAGCTAGACGGGGCGAGCAGTACTTC.

This clonotype appeared once. The chain joins TRBV30 to TRBJ1-5; D uncertain. The ends were cut back, 0 bases at V and 2 bases at J, with 5 bases in the middle. The CDR3 covers 13 residues. Germline loops: CDR1 GTSNPN, CDR2 SVGIG (reference sequence). CDR3 protein: CAWSVRGNQPQHF. Written as DNA, the CDR3 is TGTGCCTGGAGTGTACGTGGCAATCAGCCCCAGCATTTT.

The V gene is TRBV20-1, the J gene TRBJ2-5; tentatively, D is TRBD1 or TRBD2 (5 bases each). Trimming removed 1 base at V and 3 bases at J, with 15 bases between. Germline V gives CDR1 DFQATT, CDR2 SNEGSKA (reference sequence). The CDR3 consists of 15 residues. CDR3 DNA: TGCAGTGCTAGAGGGGACGCCAAGACAGAAGAGACCCAGTACTTC. Amino acids: CSARGDAKTEETQYF.

This clonotype was observed a few times. The chain has TRBV6-5 and TRBJ2-1; 12 bases align to TRBD2. CDR1 is MNHEY, CDR2 SVGAGI, per germline. The CDR3 is 16 residues long. The J segment lost 6 bases and the V segment lost 0 bases, leaving 3 bases of the junction unmatched. The CDR3: CASSYSGLAGVNEQFF. The CDR3 region has the DNA TGTGCCAGCAGTTACTCGGGACTAGCGGGCGTCAATGAGCAGTTCTTC.

This chain connects TRBV4-2 to TRBJ2-7; 9 nucleotides match TRBD1. CDR3 length equals 15 residues. Germline lookup yields CDR1 LGHNA and CDR2 YNFKEQ. The J segment lost 4 bases and the V segment lost 3 bases, leaving 7 bases of the junction unmatched. DNA for the CDR3: TGTGCCAGCAGCCACCCCCGGGACAGGGTATACGAGCAGTACTTC. Translation: CASSHPRDRVYEQYF.

V is TRBV20-1 and J is TRBJ2-3; TRBD2 matches 7 bases. V lost 2 bases and J lost 2; bases outside the gene matches: 4. The CDR3 contains 14 residues. Germline V CDR1 and CDR2: DFQATT, SNEGSKA (reference sequence). The CDR3 protein is CSARRGGNTDTQYF. The CDR3 bases are TGCAGTGCTAGAAGGGGAGGGAACACAGATACGCAGTATTTT.

V usage is TRBV11-2 and J usage is TRBJ2-7, with D possibly matching TRBD2 (6 bases). Trimming cost V 5 bases and J 5 bases, with 16 bases left between them. Germline lookup yields CDR1 SGHAT and CDR2 FQNNGV. The length of the CDR3 is 14 residues. In nucleotides, the CDR3 is TGTGCCAGCAGCCTTAGCGGCAGGGTCGACGAGCAGTACTTC. This translates into CASSLSGRVDEQYF.

Concerning this clonotype: Its ends do not fully match the called genes, so a read error is possible. V is TRBV12-5 and J is TRBJ2-5, with a tentative D call TRBD2 (5 bases). The CDR3 length is 14 residues. Germline CDR1 reads LGHNT; CDR2 reads FRNRAP. The CDR3 nucleotides read TGTGCTAGTGGTCGGACTCTGGTGCAAGAGGCCCAGTACTTC. This sequence encodes CASGRTLVQEAQYF.

In this sample, this clonotype turned up once. This chain uses TRBV9 with TRBJ1-1; tentative D call: TRBD1 (6 bases). The germline V and J ends were trimmed by 6 bases and 6 bases, with 15 bases remaining between them. CDR1 and CDR2 from the germline V gene are SGDLS and YYNGEE. The CDR3 length is 13 residues. CDR3 DNA: TGTGCCAGCAACATGGGACATGGCCCTGAAGCTTTCTTT. It encodes CASNMGHGPEAFF.

V is TRBV2 and J is TRBJ1-1, with D perhaps TRBD1 (5 bases). The CDR3 runs to 14 residues. CDR1 is SNHLY, CDR2 FYNNEI, per germline. The V gene lost 9 bases and the J gene lost 2 bases, with 16 bases spanning the gap. The CDR3: CARGGTGKNTEAFF. In DNA form, the CDR3 reads TGTGCCAGGGGGGGAACAGGAAAAAACACTGAAGCTTTCTTT.

This clonotype occurred a few times. The V gene is TRBV28, the J gene TRBJ2-5, with D tentatively TRBD2 (7 bases). V was pared by 5 bases and J by 0 bases, with 16 bases between. The CDR3 is 16 amino acids. Germline assignment: CDR1 MDHEN and CDR2 SYDVKM. The CDR3 nucleotides read TGTGCCAGCAGTCTCGGGGGGAGGGGGTACCAAGAGACCCAGTACTTC. Translation: CASSLGGRGYQETQYF. Using reference TRBV28 and TRBJ2-5 for the parts outside the CDR3, the full variable domain is DVKVTQSSRYLVKRTGEKVFLECVQDMDHENMFWYRQDPGLGLRLIYFSYDVKMKEKGDIPEGYSVSREKKERFSLILESASTNQTSMYLCASSLGGRGYQETQYFGPGTRLLVL.

This chain's CDR3 is CASKPRGQRYGYTF. In DNA, the CDR3 is TGTGCCAGCAAGCCAAGGGGACAGCGCTATGGCTACACCTTC. The chain is built from TRBV27 and TRBJ1-2; 7 nucleotides match TRBD1. Germline assignment: CDR1 MNHEY and CDR2 SMNVEV (reference sequence). The CDR3 contains 14 residues. J gave up 4 bases and V 7 bases, and 9 bases lay outside the gene matches.

V and J are TRBV27 and TRBJ2-5; no reliable D call. Trimming cost V 2 bases and J 0 bases, with 4 bases left between them. The CDR3 runs to 13 residues. Germline assignment: CDR1 MNHEY and CDR2 SMNVEV (reference sequence). CDR3 sequence: CASSLRNQETQYF. DNA for the CDR3: TGTGCCAGCAGTTTACGAAACCAAGAGACCCAGTACTTC.

The chain couples TRBV4-1 to TRBJ1-4, with a possible D match to TRBD1 (5 bases). Between the trimmed V and J ends, which lost 5 bases and 7 bases, there was a span of 14 bases. From germline, CDR1 is MGHRA and CDR2 YSYEKL. CDR3 length equals 14 residues. CDR3 nucleotides: TGCGCCAGCAGCAACCGGGACGACGGTGAAAAACTGTTTTTT. It encodes CASSNRDDGEKLFF.

This sequence joins TRBV29-1 and TRBJ1-4; 7 bases align to TRBD1. Germline V CDR1 and CDR2: SQVTM, ANQGSEA. The CDR3 length is 16 residues. V lost 5 bases, J lost 8 bases, and 17 bases stayed unmatched. The CDR3 loop reads CSVPEVEGAWGEKLFF. DNA for the CDR3: TGCAGCGTTCCAGAGGTGGAGGGGGCGTGGGGGGAAAAACTGTTTTTT.

The rearrangement joins TRBV29-1 to TRBJ2-7; no clear D. Trimming stripped 2 bases from V and 2 bases from J, with 10 bases between. The CDR3 is 13 amino acids. Germline assignment: CDR1 SQVTM and CDR2 ANQGSEA. The CDR3 bases are TGCAGCGTTGAAAACGTGACAACCTACGAGCAGTACTTC. This sequence encodes CSVENVTTYEQYF.

V usage is TRBV2 and J usage is TRBJ2-2; 10 nucleotides line up with TRBD2. The germline CDR1 and CDR2 sequences are SNHLY and FYNNEI. V trimming: 7 bases; J trimming: 1 base; junction bases outside the gene matches: 6. The CDR3 sequence is 16 residues long. CDR3 sequence reads: CASIPSGGENTGELFF. For the CDR3, the DNA is TGTGCCAGCATCCCTAGCGGGGGAGAGAACACCGGGGAGCTGTTTTTT. Combining the CDR3 with reference TRBV2 and TRBJ2-2 gives the whole variable domain EPEVTQTPSHQVTQMGQEVILRCVPISNHLYFYWYRQILGQKVEFLVSFYNNEISEKSEIFDDQFSVERPDGSNFTLKIRSTKLEDSAMYFCASIPSGGENTGELFFGEGSRLTVL.

The gene calls are TRBV6-1 and TRBJ1-2; a possible D gene is TRBD1 (6 bases). Trimming left V 6 bases short and J 5 bases short, with 16 bases between. The CDR3 loop spans 14 amino acids. Germline CDR1 is MNHNS and CDR2 is SASEGT. CDR3 region: CASSRTVLIYGYTF. The CDR3 bases are TGTGCCAGCAGCCGGACAGTCCTTATTTATGGCTACACCTTC.

This clonotype turned up a few times. The chain employs TRBV29-1 and TRBJ2-1, with D hard to call. This CDR3 has 15 amino acids. Germline CDR1 reads SQVTM; CDR2 reads ANQGSEA. V gave up 5 bases and J gave up 2 bases, with 16 bases separating them. CDR3 sequence: CSVYRQSLTYNEQFF. The CDR3 DNA is TGCAGCGTTTACCGCCAGAGCTTAACCTACAATGAGCAGTTCTTC.

This clonotype appeared a few times. The chain employs TRBV12-3 or TRBV12-4 and TRBJ1-6; D is possibly TRBD1 (5 bases). V lost 3 bases to trimming and J lost 10 bases, with 10 bases between them. The CDR3 sequence is 13 residues long. The DNA of the CDR3 is TGTGCCAGCAGTTTGCAGGGAGTATCACCCCTCCACTTT. Translated: CASSLQGVSPLHF.

The rearrangement joins TRBV11-3 to TRBJ2-1; D may correspond to TRBD1 or TRBD2 (5 bases each). V was pared by 2 bases and J by 3 bases, with 17 bases between. Germline-derived CDR1 and CDR2 are SGHNT and YENEEA. The CDR3 spans 17 residues. In nucleotides, the CDR3 is TGTGCCAGCAGCTTATTATCGGGTGGGGGTGGCTACAATGAGCAGTTCTTC. Its protein is CASSLLSGGGGYNEQFF.

This clonotype was picked up a small number of times. The chain has TRBV6-5 and TRBJ2-3; 11 nucleotides line up with TRBD2. J gave up 5 bases and V 2 bases, and 9 bases lay outside the gene matches. The CDR3 is 17 amino acids. Germline CDR1 reads MNHEY; CDR2 reads SVGAGI. The CDR3: CASSYVGSGGVKDTQYF. The CDR3 DNA follows: TGTGCCAGCAGTTACGTCGGTAGCGGGGGGGTCAAAGATACGCAGTATTTT.

The chain couples TRBV2 to TRBJ2-1; D is ambiguous. Germline V lookup: CDR1 SNHLY, CDR2 FYNNEI. V was pared by 4 bases and J by 10 bases, with 17 bases between. This CDR3 region has 14 residues. Written as DNA, the CDR3 is TGTGCCAGCAGTGGAACCTTCGTGGGCTACGAGCAGTTCTTC. Amino acids: CASSGTFVGYEQFF.

The rearrangement links TRBV12-3 or TRBV12-4 to TRBJ2-7; 8 bases fit TRBD2. This CDR3 comprises 14 residues. V lost 7 bases to trimming and J lost 0 bases; unmatched junction nucleotides: 5. The CDR3, as DNA: TGTGCCAGCACCCCCAGCGGGAGCTCCTACGAGCAGTACTTC. It translates to CASTPSGSSYEQYF.

The genes are TRBV12-3 or TRBV12-4 and TRBJ2-1; a possible D gene is TRBD1 (5 bases). V was pared by 2 bases and J by 1 base, with 18 bases between. The CDR3 runs to 18 residues. The chain's CDR3 is CASSLNLVGVLSYNEQFF. CDR3 DNA sequence: TGTGCCAGCAGTTTAAATCTCGTAGGGGTGCTGTCCTACAATGAGCAGTTCTTC.